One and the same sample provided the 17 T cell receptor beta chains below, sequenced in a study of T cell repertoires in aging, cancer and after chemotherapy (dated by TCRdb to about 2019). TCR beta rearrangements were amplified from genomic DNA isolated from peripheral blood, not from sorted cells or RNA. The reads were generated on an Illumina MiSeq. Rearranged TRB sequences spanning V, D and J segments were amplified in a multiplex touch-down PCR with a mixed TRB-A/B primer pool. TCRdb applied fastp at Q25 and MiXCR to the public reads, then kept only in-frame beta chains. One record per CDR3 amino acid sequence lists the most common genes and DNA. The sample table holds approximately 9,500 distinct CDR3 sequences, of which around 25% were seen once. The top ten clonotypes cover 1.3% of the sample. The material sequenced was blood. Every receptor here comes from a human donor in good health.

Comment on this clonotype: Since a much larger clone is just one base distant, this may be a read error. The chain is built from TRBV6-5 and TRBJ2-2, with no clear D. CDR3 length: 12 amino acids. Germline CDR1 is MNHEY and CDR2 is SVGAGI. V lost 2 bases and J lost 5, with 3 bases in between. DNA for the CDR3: TGTGCCAGCAGTTACCCGACCGGGGAGCTGTTTTTT. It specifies CASSYPTGELFF.

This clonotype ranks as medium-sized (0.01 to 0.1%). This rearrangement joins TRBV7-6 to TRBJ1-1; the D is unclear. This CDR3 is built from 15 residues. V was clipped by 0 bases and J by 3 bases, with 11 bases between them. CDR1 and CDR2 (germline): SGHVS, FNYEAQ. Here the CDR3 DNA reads TGTGCCAGCAGCTTAGCGCCAGGTGACTACACTGAAGCTTTCTTT. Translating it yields CASSLAPGDYTEAFF.

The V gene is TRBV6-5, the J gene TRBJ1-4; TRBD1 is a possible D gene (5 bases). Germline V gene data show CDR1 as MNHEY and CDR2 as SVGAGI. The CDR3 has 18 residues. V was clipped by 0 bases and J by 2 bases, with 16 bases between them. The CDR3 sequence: CASSYSVPGWVTNEKLFF. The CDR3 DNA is TGTGCCAGCAGTTACTCGGTTCCAGGGTGGGTTACTAATGAAAAACTGTTTTTT.

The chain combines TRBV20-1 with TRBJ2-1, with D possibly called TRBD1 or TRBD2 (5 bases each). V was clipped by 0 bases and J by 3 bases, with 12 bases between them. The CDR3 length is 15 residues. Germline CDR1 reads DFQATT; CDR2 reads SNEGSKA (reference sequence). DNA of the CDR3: TGCAGTGCTAGAGATCTTCGGGGCTACTACAATGAGCAGTTCTTC. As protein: CSARDLRGYYNEQFF.

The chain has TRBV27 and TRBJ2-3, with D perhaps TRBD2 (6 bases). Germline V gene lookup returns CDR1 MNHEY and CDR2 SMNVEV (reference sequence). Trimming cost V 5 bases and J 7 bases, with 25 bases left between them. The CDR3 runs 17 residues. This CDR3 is CASSPRQTSRERYTQYF. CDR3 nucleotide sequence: TGTGCCAGCAGTCCGCGCCAGACTAGTCGGGAGAGGTATACGCAGTATTTT.

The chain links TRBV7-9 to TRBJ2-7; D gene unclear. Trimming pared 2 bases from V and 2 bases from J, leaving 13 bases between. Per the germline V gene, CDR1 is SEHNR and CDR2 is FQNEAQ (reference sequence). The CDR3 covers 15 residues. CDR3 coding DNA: TGTGCCAGCAGCTTAAGTGTAGACAAGGCCTACGAGCAGTACTTC. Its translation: CASSLSVDKAYEQYF.

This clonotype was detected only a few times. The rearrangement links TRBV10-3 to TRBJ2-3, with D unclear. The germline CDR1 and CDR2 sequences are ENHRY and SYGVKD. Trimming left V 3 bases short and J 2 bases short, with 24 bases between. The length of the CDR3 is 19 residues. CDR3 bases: TGTGCCATCAGTGACCCTCTCATACGACTCCTTTTCACCACAGATACGCAGTATTTT. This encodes CAISDPLIRLLFTTDTQYF.

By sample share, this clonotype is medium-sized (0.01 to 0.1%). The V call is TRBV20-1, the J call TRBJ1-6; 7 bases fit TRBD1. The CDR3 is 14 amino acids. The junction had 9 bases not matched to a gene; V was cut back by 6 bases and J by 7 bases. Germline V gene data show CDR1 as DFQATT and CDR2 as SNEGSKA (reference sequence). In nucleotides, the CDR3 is TGCAGTGCGCCGAGACAGGGTGACAATTCACCCCTCCACTTT. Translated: CSAPRQGDNSPLHF.

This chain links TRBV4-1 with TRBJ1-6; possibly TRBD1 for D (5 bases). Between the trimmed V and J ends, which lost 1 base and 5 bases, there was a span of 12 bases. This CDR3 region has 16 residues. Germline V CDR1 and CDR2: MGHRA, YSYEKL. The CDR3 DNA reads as TGCGCCAGCAGCCAAGTCCATACAGGAGATAATTCACCCCTCCACTTT. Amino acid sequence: CASSQVHTGDNSPLHF.

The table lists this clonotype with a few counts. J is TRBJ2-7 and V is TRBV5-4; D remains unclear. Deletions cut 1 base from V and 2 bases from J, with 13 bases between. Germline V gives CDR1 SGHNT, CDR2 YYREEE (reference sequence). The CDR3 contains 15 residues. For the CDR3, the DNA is TGTGCCAGCAGCTTGATTAGCCCTGGGACCTACGAGCAGTACTTC. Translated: CASSLISPGTYEQYF.

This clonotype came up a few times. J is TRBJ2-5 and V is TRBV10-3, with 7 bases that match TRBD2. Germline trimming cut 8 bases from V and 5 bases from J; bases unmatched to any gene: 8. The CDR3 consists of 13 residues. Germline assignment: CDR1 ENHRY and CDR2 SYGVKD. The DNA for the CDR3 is TGTGCCATCGGCGGCGGGAGTGGGGAGACCCAGTACTTC. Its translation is CAIGGGSGETQYF.

This CDR3 is CASSMGQGQYSNQPQHF. In nucleotides, the CDR3 is TGTGCCAGTAGTATGGGACAGGGCCAGTATAGCAATCAGCCCCAGCATTTT. The rearrangement links TRBV19 to TRBJ1-5; TRBD1 matches 9 bases. J was trimmed by 0 bases and V by 3 bases; bases with no gene match: 6. The CDR3 is 17 amino acids. The germline CDR1 and CDR2 sequences are LNHDA and SQIVND (reference sequence).

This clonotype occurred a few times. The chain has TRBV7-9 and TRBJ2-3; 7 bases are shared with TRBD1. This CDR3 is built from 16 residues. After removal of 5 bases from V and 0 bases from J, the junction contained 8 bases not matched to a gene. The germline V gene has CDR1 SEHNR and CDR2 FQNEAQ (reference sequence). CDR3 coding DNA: TGTGCCAGCAGCCCCCGACAGGGCAAGAGCACAGATACGCAGTATTTT. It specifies CASSPRQGKSTDTQYF. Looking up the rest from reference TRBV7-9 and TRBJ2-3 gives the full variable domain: DTGVSQNPRHKITKRGQNVTFRCDPISEHNRLYWYRQTLGQGPEFLTYFQNEAQLEKSRLLSDRFSAERPKGSFSTLEIQRTEQGDSAMYLCASSPRQGKSTDTQYFGPGTRLTVL.

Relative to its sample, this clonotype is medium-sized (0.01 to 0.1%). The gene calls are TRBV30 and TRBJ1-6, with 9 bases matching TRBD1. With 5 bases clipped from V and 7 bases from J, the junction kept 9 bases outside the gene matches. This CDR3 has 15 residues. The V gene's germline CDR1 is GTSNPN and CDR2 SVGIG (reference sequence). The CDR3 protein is CAWDQQGARNSPLHF. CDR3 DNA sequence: TGTGCCTGGGACCAACAGGGGGCGAGGAATTCACCCCTCCACTTT.

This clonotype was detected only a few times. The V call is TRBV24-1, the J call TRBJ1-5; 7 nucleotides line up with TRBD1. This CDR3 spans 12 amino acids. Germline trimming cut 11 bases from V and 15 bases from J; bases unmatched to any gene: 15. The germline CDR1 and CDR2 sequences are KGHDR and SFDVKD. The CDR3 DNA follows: TGTGCCATACGACAGGGATCGGGGCCGTGGCATTTT. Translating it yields CAIRQGSGPWHF.

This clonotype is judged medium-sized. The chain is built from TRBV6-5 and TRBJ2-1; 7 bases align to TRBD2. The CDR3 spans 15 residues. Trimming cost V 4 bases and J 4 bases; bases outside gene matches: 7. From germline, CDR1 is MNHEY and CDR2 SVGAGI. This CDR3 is CASSLTSPVYNEQFF. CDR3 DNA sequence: TGTGCCAGCAGTTTGACTAGCCCCGTATACAATGAGCAGTTCTTC.

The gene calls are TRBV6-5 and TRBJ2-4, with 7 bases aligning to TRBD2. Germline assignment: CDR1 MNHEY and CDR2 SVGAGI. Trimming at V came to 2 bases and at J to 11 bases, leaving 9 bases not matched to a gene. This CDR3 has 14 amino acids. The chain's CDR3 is CASSYDGLGVFQYF. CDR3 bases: TGTGCCAGCAGTTACGACGGACTAGGTGTTTTTCAGTACTTC.